This entry describes one TCR beta chain. What it binds is not known. This entry belongs to a study of cytomegalovirus exposure and HLA in healthy donors. Study details: HLA-typed donors were the source of approximately 80 million unique TCRs held in an early data release. Study conclusions and caveats: Indistinguishable V segments, including TRBV6-2 and TRBV6-3, were excluded.

V dropped 3 bases and J dropped 5 bases, with 11 bases sitting between them. Germline loops: CDR1 LGHNA, CDR2 YSLEER. The CDR3 has 14 residues. PCR was performed using 60 Vbeta and 13 Jbeta primers. Assay: immunoSEQ multiplex PCR; the TCRdb copy retains only in-frame clones and omits some. Of about 130,000 clones listed, 74% are singletons. V and J are TRBV4-3 and TRBJ2-1; D is undetermined. The sequence derives from a man between 35 and 55 years old in good health and CMV-seropositive. What was sequenced was PBMCs. DNA for the CDR3: TGCGCCAGCAGCCAGGCGGTGAGGAACAATGAGCAGTTCTTC. Encoded protein: CASSQAVRNNEQFF.